This T cell receptor (beta chain) was recovered during a study of blood T cell repertoires in COVID-19. Looking at the study overall: Researchers got acute and convalescent COVID-19 samples from the United States, Italy and Spain. The cDNA or gDNA used as material had been derived from T cells, B-cell-depleted T cells, or PBMCs.

Trimming shortened V by 6 bases and J by 4 bases, and 12 bases separated the two germline ends. The length of the CDR3 is 13 residues. Germline V lookup: CDR1 LNHDA, CDR2 SQIVND (reference sequence). As handled by the study authors: Estimated nucleated cell counts came from reference gene primer amplification. Sequencing used immunoSEQ multiplex PCR; TCRdb keeps in-frame clones, though not all of them. The V and J calls and clone size are taken from that table; D and trimming were inferred from the DNA. Among around 350,000 clones listed, around nine tenths were seen once. The TCR comes from a human donor in a cohort sampled during active COVID-19. Sequencing input: peripheral blood. The chain combines TRBV19 with TRBJ1-2; possible D gene TRBD1, 6 bases. The CDR3 nucleotides read TGTGCCAGTAGGACCACAGGGCTCTATGGCTACACCTTC. It encodes CASRTTGLYGYTF.